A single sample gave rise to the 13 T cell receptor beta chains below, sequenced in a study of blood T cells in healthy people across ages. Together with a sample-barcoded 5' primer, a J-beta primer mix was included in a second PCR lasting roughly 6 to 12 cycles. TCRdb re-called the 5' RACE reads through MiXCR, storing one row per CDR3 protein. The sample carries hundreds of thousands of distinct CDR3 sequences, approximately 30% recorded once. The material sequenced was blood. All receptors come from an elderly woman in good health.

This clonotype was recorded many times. CDR3 nucleotide sequence: TGCAGTCCCACGCCGGGACAGGGTACGGAGACCCAGTACTTC. It encodes CSPTPGQGTETQYF. V is TRBV20-1 and J is TRBJ2-5, with 9 bases matching TRBD1. V was pared by 8 bases and J by 5 bases, with 12 bases of the junction left unmatched. CDR1 DFQATT and CDR2 SNEGSKA come from the germline V gene (reference sequence). The CDR3 has 14 amino acids.

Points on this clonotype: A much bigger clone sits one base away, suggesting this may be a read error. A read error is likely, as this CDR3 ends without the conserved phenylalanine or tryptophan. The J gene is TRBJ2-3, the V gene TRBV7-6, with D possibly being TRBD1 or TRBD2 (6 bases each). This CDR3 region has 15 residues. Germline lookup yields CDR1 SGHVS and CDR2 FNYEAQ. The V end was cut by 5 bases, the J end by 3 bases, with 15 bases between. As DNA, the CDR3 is TGTGCCAGCAGCATAGGGGGGATTAGGACAGATACGCAGTATTCT. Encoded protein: CASSIGGIRTDTQYS.

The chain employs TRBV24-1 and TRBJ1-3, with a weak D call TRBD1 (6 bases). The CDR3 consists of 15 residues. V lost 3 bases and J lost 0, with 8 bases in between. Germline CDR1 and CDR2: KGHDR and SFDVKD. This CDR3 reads CATSDTRGSGNTIYF. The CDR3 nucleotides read TGTGCCACCAGTGATACCAGGGGCTCTGGAAACACCATATATTTT.

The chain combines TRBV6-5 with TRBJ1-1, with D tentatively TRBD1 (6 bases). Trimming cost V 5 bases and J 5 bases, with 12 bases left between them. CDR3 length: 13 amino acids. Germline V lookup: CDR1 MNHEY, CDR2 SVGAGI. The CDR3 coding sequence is TGTGCCAGCAGTAGGGGGGTGTTGACTGAAGCTTTCTTT. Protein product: CASSRGVLTEAFF.

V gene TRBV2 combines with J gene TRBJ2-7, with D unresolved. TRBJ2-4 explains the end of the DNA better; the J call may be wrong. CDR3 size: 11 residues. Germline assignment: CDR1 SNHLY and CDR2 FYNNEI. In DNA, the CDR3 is TGTGCCAGCACCCGATCTAACATTCAGTACTTC. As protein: CASTRSNIQYF.

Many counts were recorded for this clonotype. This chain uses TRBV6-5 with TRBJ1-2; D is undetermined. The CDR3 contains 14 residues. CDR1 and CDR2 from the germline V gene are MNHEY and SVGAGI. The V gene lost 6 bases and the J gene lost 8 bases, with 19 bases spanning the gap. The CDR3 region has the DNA TGTGCCAGCAGACCTACTGGTGAGAGCGGGGGCTACACCTTC. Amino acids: CASRPTGESGGYTF.

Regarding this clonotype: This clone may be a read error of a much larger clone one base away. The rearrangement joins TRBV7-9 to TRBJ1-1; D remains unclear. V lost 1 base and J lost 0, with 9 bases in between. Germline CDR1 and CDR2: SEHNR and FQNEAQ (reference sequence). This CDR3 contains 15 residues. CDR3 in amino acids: CASSLGGKLNTEAFF. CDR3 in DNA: TGTGCCAGCAGCTTAGGGGGTAAACTGAACACTGAAGCTTTCTTT.

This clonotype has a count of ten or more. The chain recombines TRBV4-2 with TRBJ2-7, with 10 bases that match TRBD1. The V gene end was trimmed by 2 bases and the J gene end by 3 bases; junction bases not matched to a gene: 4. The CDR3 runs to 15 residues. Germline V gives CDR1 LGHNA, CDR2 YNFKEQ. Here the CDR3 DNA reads TGTGCCAGCAGCCAATCTAGGGACAGGGGCTACGAGCAGTACTTC. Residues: CASSQSRDRGYEQYF.

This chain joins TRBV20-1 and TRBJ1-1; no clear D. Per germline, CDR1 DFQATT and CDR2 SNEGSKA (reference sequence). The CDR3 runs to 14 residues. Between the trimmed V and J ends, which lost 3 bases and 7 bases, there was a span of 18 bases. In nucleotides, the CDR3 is TGCAGTGCTAGTCTGGTTAAGGGTTATCTTGAAGCTTTCTTT. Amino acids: CSASLVKGYLEAFF.

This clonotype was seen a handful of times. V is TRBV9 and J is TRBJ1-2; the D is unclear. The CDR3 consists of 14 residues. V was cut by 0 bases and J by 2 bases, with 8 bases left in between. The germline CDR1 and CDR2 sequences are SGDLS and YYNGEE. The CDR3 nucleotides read TGTGCCAGCAGCGTAGATGGAGACAACTATGGCTACACCTTC. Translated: CASSVDGDNYGYTF. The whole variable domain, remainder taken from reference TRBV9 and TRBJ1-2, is DSGVTQTPKHLITATGQRVTLRCSPRSGDLSVYWYQQSLDQGLQFLIQYYNGEERAKGNILERFSAQQFPDLHSELNLSSLELGDSALYFCASSVDGDNYGYTFGSGTRLTVV.

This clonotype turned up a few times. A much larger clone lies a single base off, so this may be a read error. CDR3 bases: TGTGCCAGCAGAACCGGGGCAGGGACGGCCCAGTACTTC. Amino acids: CASRTGAGTAQYF. The chain links TRBV6-2 or TRBV6-3 to TRBJ2-5, with D perhaps assigned TRBD1 or TRBD2 (5 bases each). The CDR3 has 13 residues. Germline CDR1 and CDR2: MNHEY and SVGEGT. V was shortened by 6 bases and J by 9 bases, with 17 bases between the two germline ends.

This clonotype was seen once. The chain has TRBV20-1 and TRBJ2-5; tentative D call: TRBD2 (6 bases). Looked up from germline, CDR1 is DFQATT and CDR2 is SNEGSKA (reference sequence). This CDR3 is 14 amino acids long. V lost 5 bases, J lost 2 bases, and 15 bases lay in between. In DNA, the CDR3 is TGCAGTGCTTCGACGTTGGGGGGTCAAGAGACCCAGTACTTC. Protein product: CSASTLGGQETQYF.

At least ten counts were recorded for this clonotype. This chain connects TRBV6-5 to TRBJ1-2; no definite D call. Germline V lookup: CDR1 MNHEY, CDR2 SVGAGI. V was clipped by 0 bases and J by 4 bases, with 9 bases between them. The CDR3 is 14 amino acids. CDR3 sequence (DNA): TGTGCCAGCAGTTACTCGGGCCGAATCTATGGCTACACCTTC. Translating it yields CASSYSGRIYGYTF.